One and the same sample provided the 31 T cell receptor beta chains below, sequenced in a study of patients and donors after allogeneic stem cell transplantation. Via MiXCR, TCRdb re-called the RT-PCR reads, giving one row per CDR3 protein. The data contain some 150,000 distinct CDR3 sequences, about 40% of them seen just once; the ten biggest clones take up 50%. Material: blood, either unsorted or a sorted T cell fraction (not recorded which). These receptors came from a human donor who was either an allogeneic HSCT recipient or a stem cell or donor lymphocyte infusion donor (not recorded which). It is not recorded whose cells these are; they may come from a transplant donor.

This clonotype was seen only a few times. The CDR3 here is CASSLSGVLGSGNTIYF. The CDR3 DNA reads TGTGCCAGCAGTTTATCTGGGGTGCTGGGCTCTGGAAACACCATATATTTT. The rearrangement joins TRBV28 to TRBJ1-3; D gene ambiguous. The CDR3 loop spans 17 amino acids. From germline, CDR1 is MDHEN and CDR2 SYDVKM. V gave up 1 base and J gave up 0 bases, with 13 bases separating them. Complete variable domain (other parts from reference TRBV28 and TRBJ1-3): DVKVTQSSRYLVKRTGEKVFLECVQDMDHENMFWYRQDPGLGLRLIYFSYDVKMKEKGDIPEGYSVSREKKERFSLILESASTNQTSMYLCASSLSGVLGSGNTIYFGEGSWLTVV.

V and J are TRBV12-3 or TRBV12-4 and TRBJ1-5; 8 bases are a match to TRBD1. The ends lost 3 bases at V and 4 bases at J; junction bases unmatched: 8. The CDR3 consists of 16 residues. The CDR3: CASSFQGAWANQPQHF. CDR3 in DNA: TGTGCCAGCAGTTTCCAGGGGGCATGGGCAAATCAGCCCCAGCATTTT.

The chain carries TRBV19 and TRBJ1-2; 8 bases align to TRBD1. This CDR3 has 14 amino acids. Germline-derived CDR1 and CDR2 are LNHDA and SQIVND (reference sequence). J lost 3 bases, V lost 6 bases, and 6 bases had no gene match. The CDR3 DNA follows: TGTGCCAGTAGACTACAGGGGGTCGACTATGGCTACACCTTC. Translation: CASRLQGVDYGYTF.

V gene TRBV20-1 combines with J gene TRBJ2-1, with D uncertain. Germline values: CDR1 DFQATT, CDR2 SNEGSKA (reference sequence). The CDR3 contains 14 residues. Trimming pared 0 bases from V and 6 bases from J, leaving 12 bases between. The CDR3 DNA is TGCAGTGCTAGAGATGGCTGGAACGGCAATGAGCAGTTCTTC. Translating gives CSARDGWNGNEQFF.

V usage is TRBV5-6 and J usage is TRBJ1-5, with D perhaps matching TRBD1 (5 bases). This CDR3 spans 15 amino acids. From germline, CDR1 is SGHDT and CDR2 YYEEEE. Trimming shortened V by 4 bases and J by 0 bases, and 11 bases separated the two germline ends. The CDR3 region has the DNA TGTGCCAGCAGCATGGGACTTTATAGCAATCAGCCCCAGCATTTT. Translating it yields CASSMGLYSNQPQHF.

The chain has TRBV27 and TRBJ1-5, with D maybe TRBD1 (6 bases). Germline-derived CDR1 and CDR2 are MNHEY and SMNVEV (reference sequence). The CDR3 is made up of 14 amino acids. V lost 6 bases to trimming and J lost 0 bases, with 9 bases between them. The DNA of the CDR3 is TGTGCCAGCAGCGGGACAACTAGCAATCAGCCCCAGCATTTT. Its translation is CASSGTTSNQPQHF.

As DNA, the CDR3 is TGTGCCAGCAGCTTAGGACGGGACAGCATGGAAACACCATATTTT. Its translation: CASSLGRDSMETPYF. The chain uses TRBV7-4 and TRBJ1-3; TRBD1 matches at 7 bases. From germline, CDR1 is SGHVT and CDR2 SQSDAQ. The junction had 15 bases not matched to a gene; V was cut back by 1 base and J by 15 bases. The CDR3 covers 15 residues.

This clonotype was observed a handful of times. The chain carries TRBV28 and TRBJ2-1; D could derive from TRBD1 or TRBD2 (5 bases each). This CDR3 spans 15 amino acids. Germline V gene sequence: CDR1 MDHEN, CDR2 SYDVKM. V lost 4 bases and J lost 5, with 15 bases in between. The CDR3 bases are TGTGCCAGCAGTTCCCACCGGGACGAAAACAATGAGCAGTTCTTC. It is translated as CASSSHRDENNEQFF.

The V and J genes are TRBV7-9 and TRBJ2-3, with 13 bases matching TRBD2. The CDR3 runs 16 residues. Germline V lookup: CDR1 SEHNR, CDR2 FQNEAQ (reference sequence). J gave up 5 bases and V 5 bases, and 7 bases lay outside the gene matches. DNA for the CDR3: TGTGCCAGCAGCCCCCGACTAGCGGGGGGTAAAGATACGCAGTATTTT. This gives the protein CASSPRLAGGKDTQYF.

This clonotype appeared a few times. The chain employs TRBV12-3 or TRBV12-4 and TRBJ1-2; D uncertain. Deletions cut 0 bases from V and 7 bases from J, with 15 bases between. This CDR3 has 15 amino acids. CDR3 DNA sequence: TGTGCCAGCAGTTTAGCGCCTTTAGGCTACGGTGGCTACACCTTC. Translating gives CASSLAPLGYGGYTF.

This rearrangement joins TRBV29-1 to TRBJ2-5, with 11 bases fitting TRBD2. The CDR3 consists of 16 residues. Trimming removed 6 bases from V and 0 bases from J; junction bases left unmatched: 9. The V gene's germline CDR1 is SQVTM and CDR2 ANQGSEA. The CDR3 nucleotides are TGCAGCGTCCGAACGGGACTAGCGGAAGACCAAGAGACCCAGTACTTC. Amino acids: CSVRTGLAEDQETQYF.

Only a few counts were recorded for this clonotype. The chain is built from TRBV6-6 and TRBJ1-6; D uncertain. The CDR3 is 13 amino acids. From germline, CDR1 is MNHNY and CDR2 SVGAGI (reference sequence). V shed 9 bases and J shed 3 bases, with 9 bases lying between them. The CDR3 loop reads CASTDGYNSPLHF. In DNA, the CDR3 is TGTGCCAGTACGGACGGCTATAATTCACCCCTCCACTTT.

This chain uses TRBV27 with TRBJ1-2; D gene uncertain. Per germline, CDR1 MNHEY and CDR2 SMNVEV (reference sequence). Trimming removed 8 bases at V and 5 bases at J, with 18 bases between. This CDR3 has 14 residues. CDR3 amino acids: CASRARNAGYGYTF. The CDR3 DNA sequence: TGTGCCAGCCGCGCCCGAAATGCGGGATATGGCTACACCTTC.

The chain carries TRBV7-2 and TRBJ1-2; D unresolved. CDR1 is SGHTA and CDR2 is FQGNSA in the germline V gene. The ends were cut back, 4 bases at V and 2 bases at J, with 17 bases in the middle. This CDR3 has 16 residues. The CDR3 DNA follows: TGTGCCAGCAGCTCCCCACTGGGGTTCTGGAACTATGGCTACACCTTC. Amino acids: CASSSPLGFWNYGYTF.

The chain joins TRBV4-3 to TRBJ1-1, with TRBD1 as a possible D gene (6 bases). This CDR3 is 15 amino acids long. V dropped 4 bases and J dropped 1 base, with 13 bases sitting between them. Germline V gene data show CDR1 as LGHNA and CDR2 as YSLEER. CDR3 loop: CASSLGEDRNTEAFF. In nucleotides, the CDR3 is TGCGCCAGCAGCCTAGGGGAGGACAGGAACACTGAAGCTTTCTTT.

This rearrangement joins TRBV15 to TRBJ1-3; D possibly corresponds to TRBD1 (6 bases). The germline CDR1 and CDR2 sequences are LNHNV and YYDKDF (reference sequence). V lost 3 bases, J lost 1 base, and 13 bases lay in between. The CDR3 covers 16 residues. CDR3 nucleotides: TGTGCCACCAGCAGTCGGGACATTCTTTCTGGAAACACCATATATTTT. It encodes CATSSRDILSGNTIYF.

This clonotype has more than one count but fewer than ten. The chain recombines TRBV5-1 with TRBJ2-5; TRBD1 matches 7 bases. This CDR3 has 13 residues. Per the germline V gene, CDR1 is SGHRS and CDR2 is YFSETQ. J gave up 5 bases and V 4 bases, and 5 bases lay outside the gene matches. CDR3 bases: TGCGCCAGCAGCCCAACAGGGGTGGAGACCCAGTACTTC. Translated: CASSPTGVETQYF.

This clonotype was recorded a few times. The gene calls are TRBV6-2 or TRBV6-3 and TRBJ1-2; D may be TRBD1 (5 bases). Trimming left V 7 bases short and J 7 bases short, with 19 bases between. Germline lookup yields CDR1 MNHEY and CDR2 SVGEGT. The length of the CDR3 is 14 residues. CDR3 in DNA: TGTGCCAGCATCCAAACGGGAAAGGGGTTTGGCTACACCTTC. This codes for CASIQTGKGFGYTF.

This clonotype showed up just a few times. In nucleotides, the CDR3 is TGCGCCAGCAGCCTCAGATGGGGGGCGGCTGGCTACACCTTC. Translation: CASSLRWGAAGYTF. The V gene is TRBV4-3, the J gene TRBJ1-2, with D maybe TRBD1 (6 bases). The CDR3 has 14 residues. V shed 4 bases and J shed 7 bases, with 16 bases lying between them. Germline CDR1 LGHNA, CDR2 YSLEER.

V and J are TRBV12-3 or TRBV12-4 and TRBJ2-4; D may correspond to TRBD1 or TRBD2 (5 bases each). Trimming left V 5 bases short and J 0 bases short, with 14 bases between. The CDR3 has 16 amino acids. The CDR3: CASSQRGGRAKNIQYF. The CDR3 nucleotides are TGTGCCAGCAGTCAGAGGGGTGGGAGAGCCAAAAACATTCAGTACTTC.

On this clonotype: One end of the junction is discordant with germline, which a read error may explain. The chain uses TRBV7-7 and TRBJ2-1; 10 bases map to TRBD2. This CDR3 comprises 16 residues. Germline V gene sequence: CDR1 SSHAT, CDR2 FNYEAQ (reference sequence). The CDR3 DNA follows: TGTGCTAGCAGCTTACTCTTAACTAGCGGGGAGAATGAGCAGTTCTTC. This codes for CASSLLLTSGENEQFF. Together with reference TRBV7-7 and TRBJ2-1, the CDR3 gives the full variable domain: GAGVSQSPRYKVTKRGQDVTLRCDPISSHATLYWYQQALGQGPEFLTYFNYEAQPDKSGLPSDRFSAERPEGSISTLTIQRTEQRDSAMYRCASSLLLTSGENEQFFGPGTRLTVL.

In this sample, this clonotype turned up a few times. The rearrangement uses TRBV24-1 and TRBJ1-5; no definite D call. Germline loops: CDR1 KGHDR, CDR2 SFDVKD. V was trimmed by 2 bases and J by 11 bases, leaving 12 bases between them. There are 13 residues in the CDR3. CDR3 nucleotide sequence: TGTGCCACCAGTGATTATATGGAATCGTCCCAGCATTTT. Translating it yields CATSDYMESSQHF.

The rearrangement joins TRBV29-1 to TRBJ2-3; no clear D. Germline CDR1 and CDR2: SQVTM and ANQGSEA. Trimming removed 7 bases from V and 0 bases from J, with 11 bases in between. The CDR3 extends over 13 amino acids. For the CDR3, the DNA is TGCAGCGCCCCGGGTCATAGCACAGATACGCAGTATTTT. Its translation: CSAPGHSTDTQYF.

This clonotype was picked up a small number of times. The chain is built from TRBV3-1 and TRBJ1-3; D remains unclear. CDR3 length: 15 residues. From germline, CDR1 is LGHDT and CDR2 YNNKEL (reference sequence). V was pared by 0 bases and J by 4 bases, with 10 bases between. Written as DNA, the CDR3 is TGTGCCAGCAGCCAAGATCCCCGCGGCGGAAACACCATATATTTT. This encodes CASSQDPRGGNTIYF.

In its sample, this clonotype was seen many times. The J gene is TRBJ1-5, the V gene TRBV24-1, with D perhaps matching TRBD1 (5 bases). CDR3 length: 13 amino acids. Looked up from germline, CDR1 is KGHDR and CDR2 is SFDVKD. Trimming stripped 6 bases from V and 7 bases from J, with 12 bases between. The CDR3 DNA follows: TGTGCCACCAGTAGTCGGGGCCGCCAGCCCCAGCATTTT. Translation: CATSSRGRQPQHF.

This rearrangement joins TRBV6-5 to TRBJ2-7; 10 nucleotides match TRBD2. This CDR3 is built from 16 residues. Trimming removed 4 bases from V and 2 bases from J; junction bases left unmatched: 8. Germline V gene sequence: CDR1 MNHEY, CDR2 SVGAGI. CDR3 bases: TGTGCCAGCAGTTTGTTCGGGACTAGCGCCACCTACGAGCAGTACTTC. Residues: CASSLFGTSATYEQYF.

The V call is TRBV20-1, the J call TRBJ1-2, with 8 nucleotides matching TRBD1. The germline CDR1 and CDR2 sequences are DFQATT and SNEGSKA (reference sequence). The junction had 8 bases not matched to a gene; V was cut back by 3 bases and J by 8 bases. This CDR3 is 13 amino acids long. The CDR3 DNA is TGCAGTGCTAGGACAGGGGAGGCCGGGGGCTACACCTTC. It specifies CSARTGEAGGYTF.

This clonotype was recorded a few times. V is TRBV9 and J is TRBJ1-1; no reliable D call. The CDR3 extends over 13 amino acids. Germline values: CDR1 SGDLS, CDR2 YYNGEE. V was cut by 2 bases and J by 0 bases, with 5 bases left in between. This CDR3 reads CASSVKLNTEAFF. The DNA for the CDR3 is TGTGCCAGCAGCGTTAAGCTGAACACTGAAGCTTTCTTT.

The chain couples TRBV12-3 or TRBV12-4 to TRBJ2-5, with 9 nucleotides matching TRBD2. The V segment lost 3 bases and the J segment 5 bases; nucleotides outside the gene matches: 13. There are 17 residues in the CDR3. CDR3 sequence: CASSLSSSGGSGETQYF. CDR3 DNA: TGTGCCAGCAGTTTGTCGAGTAGCGGGGGTTCAGGGGAGACCCAGTACTTC.

The chain is built from TRBV12-5 and TRBJ1-1; TRBD1 aligns across 11 bases. The CDR3 runs 13 residues. V was pared by 6 bases and J by 3 bases, with 0 bases of the junction left unmatched. CDR1 and CDR2 (germline): LGHNT, FRNRAP. This CDR3 reads CASGGQGDTEAFF. CDR3 DNA: TGTGCTAGTGGGGGACAGGGGGACACTGAAGCTTTCTTT.

The chain recombines TRBV21-1 with TRBJ2-5; the D call of TRBD1 is as the table states it, not checked on the DNA. TRBV21-1 is noted as a pseudogene. The CDR3 consists of 15 residues. CDR3 nucleotide sequence: TGTGCCAGCAGCAGGGGAGCCGGGCCTGAAGAGACCCAGTACTTC. This translates into CASSRGAGPEETQYF.